Only a few counts were recorded for the clone carrying this T cell receptor beta chain. The sample comes from a study of identical twins. V was pared by 5 bases and J by 5 bases, with 6 bases of the junction left unmatched. CDR3 length: 14 amino acids. Germline V gene data show CDR1 as SGHAT and CDR2 as FQNNGV. TCRdb called the 5' RACE reads again in MiXCR, with one record for every CDR3 protein. Of a few hundred thousand distinct CDR3 sequences in the sample, more than 6.5% were seen once. The same specimen was also included in a second study, on yellow fever vaccine responses in identical twins.

Sequencing input: memory (CD45RO+) T cells sorted from blood. The TCR comes from a woman aged 18-29 years in good health. V is TRBV11-2 and J is TRBJ2-7, with TRBD1 matching 10 bases. The CDR3 DNA is TGTGCCAGCAGCCAAGGGACAGGGGACGACGAGCAGTACGTC. It specifies CASSQGTGDDEQYV.